Listed below are T cell receptor beta chains from one sample, sequenced in a study of molecular identifiers for immune sequencing clone quantification. Each CDR3 protein is one row after TCRdb ran MiXCR on the PCR reads. The data hold about 640,000 distinct CDR3 sequences, with roughly 21% observed a single time. The sequencing sample was made of naive CD8+ T cells from blood, with Jurkat cell RNA spiked in. The receptors originated from a human donor in good health. Some libraries in this study had Jurkat cell RNA spiked in. Each CDR3 is given with its conserved first and last residue. The D gene is left open where the match is weak. Rows may omit the clone size; those that give it use once, few, many or a size class.

D,V,size,J,CDR3,DNA
NA,TRBV7-9,many,TRBJ1-3,CASSPTALMSSGNTIYF,TGTGCCAGCAGCCCCACAGCTTTAATGAGCTCTGGAAACACCATATATTTT
NA,TRBV28,NA,TRBJ2-7,CASSYIGAGITYEQYF,TGTGCCAGCAGCTACATAGGGGCAGGGATTACCTACGAGCAGTACTTC
NA,TRBV5-1,many,TRBJ2-3,CASSLEAVTDTQYF,TGCGCCAGCAGCTTGGAGGCAGTCACAGATACGCAGTATTTT
NA,TRBV13,NA,TRBJ2-2,CAGSQGVPGELFF,TGTGCCGGCAGCCAAGGGGTTCCCGGGGAGCTGTTTTTT
NA,TRBV6-5,few,TRBJ1-2,CASSPRAGIHDYGYTF,TGTGCCAGCAGCCCCCGAGCGGGCATCCACGACTATGGCTACACCTTC
NA,TRBV13,few,TRBJ1-6,CASSQKPVGGDLHF,TGTGCCAGCAGCCAAAAGCCGGTGGGGGGCGATCTCCACTTT
NA,TRBV10-3,many,TRBJ2-3,CAISDHGAVVDTQYF,TGTGCCATCAGTGATCATGGGGCGGTAGTCGATACGCAGTATTTT
NA,TRBV4-3,many,TRBJ1-6,CASSQEEGPHSPLHF,TGCGCCAGCAGCCAAGAAGAGGGTCCGCATTCACCCCTCCACTTT
NA,TRBV7-8,few,TRBJ1-1,CASYPANTEAFF,TGTGCCAGCTACCCGGCGAACACTGAAGCTTTCTTT
NA,TRBV27,many,TRBJ2-6,CASSLRLDYSGANVLTF,TGTGCCAGCAGTTTACGGCTGGATTACTCTGGGGCCAACGTCCTGACTTTC
TRBD2,TRBV9,many,TRBJ2-3,CASSPSWSSGGAGDTQYF,TGTGCCAGCAGCCCTAGTTGGTCTAGCGGGGGGGCCGGAGATACGCAGTATTTT
TRBD2,TRBV20-1,many,TRBJ2-3,CSARDKGLGPSTDTQYF,TGCAGTGCTAGAGATAAGGGACTAGGTCCTAGCACAGATACGCAGTATTTT
NA,TRBV28,many,TRBJ1-1,CASRWATNTEAFF,TGTGCCAGCAGGTGGGCCACGAACACTGAAGCTTTCTTT
TRBD1,TRBV4-3,many,TRBJ2-7,CASSQKTGTGGGEQYF,TGCGCCAGCAGCCAAAAAACCGGGACAGGGGGCGGCGAGCAGTACTTC
NA,TRBV5-4,many,TRBJ2-7,CASSYEWGHSYEQYF,TGTGCCAGCAGCTACGAATGGGGACACTCCTACGAGCAGTACTTC
TRBD2,TRBV20-1,many,TRBJ2-2,CSATRTSGRRANTGELFF,TGCAGTGCTACAAGGACTAGCGGGAGACGGGCGAACACCGGGGAGCTGTTTTTT
NA,TRBV20-1,many,TRBJ2-7,CSAEKLSGAEQYF,TGCAGTGCCGAGAAGCTCTCAGGGGCCGAGCAGTACTTC
NA,TRBV18,many,TRBJ2-3,CASSGGRAALTDTQYF,TGTGCCAGCTCAGGCGGGCGGGCTGCCCTCACAGATACGCAGTATTTT
TRBD2,TRBV7-6,many,TRBJ2-5,CASSLTSGREETQYF,TGTGCCAGCAGCTTGACTAGCGGGAGGGAAGAGACCCAGTACTTC
NA,TRBV2,NA,TRBJ2-2,CASTRGFGTGELFF,TGTGCCAGCACTAGGGGTTTTGGCACCGGGGAGCTGTTTTTT
NA,TRBV4-3,many,TRBJ2-3,CASSQEGLAGRDTQYF,TGCGCCAGCAGCCAAGAGGGGCTAGCAGGGCGGGATACGCAGTATTTT
TRBD2,TRBV4-1,NA,TRBJ2-1,CASSQVSFAGGDNEQFF,TGCGCCAGCAGCCAAGTCTCCTTTGCGGGAGGTGATAATGAGCAGTTCTTC
NA,TRBV6-2/TRBV6-3,NA,TRBJ2-7,CASSHSIQGTNEQYF,TGTGCCAGCAGTCACTCGATACAGGGAACGAACGAGCAGTACTTC
NA,TRBV7-9,few,TRBJ2-7,CASSLLKGGHHYEQYF,TGTGCCAGCAGCTTATTGAAGGGGGGACACCACTACGAGCAGTACTTC
NA,TRBV4-1,many,TRBJ1-2,CASSPDRVSSANYGYTF,TGCGCCAGCAGCCCGGACAGAGTCAGCTCAGCTAACTATGGCTACACCTTC